The subject of this entry is one T cell receptor (beta chain). Its antigen is as yet unknown. CDR1 and CDR2 from the germline V gene are ENHRY and SYGVKD. V was pared by 6 bases and J by 5 bases, with 13 bases between. This CDR3 has 13 residues. Alongside a J-beta primer mix, a sample-barcoded 5' primer served in a second PCR lasting about 7 to 11 cycles. A single record per CDR3 protein comes from TCRdb applying MiXCR to the 5' RACE reads. This sample has 1.4 million to 1.5 million distinct CDR3 sequences, with 35% to 45% found just once. RNA extraction gave at least 5.5 micrograms of total RNA per sample. This record belongs to a study of blood T cells in healthy people across ages. Regarding the study as a whole: There was a strong correlation between TCR beta diversity and naive T cell percentage. Relative to aged donors, long-lived donors carried more naive CD4+ cells and displayed higher diversity.

This chain connects TRBV10-3 to TRBJ1-2; D is ambiguous. The source is a woman between 18 and 29 years old in good health. The sample comprised blood. The DNA of the CDR3 is TGTGCCATCAGCCCGACAAAAGGATATGGCTACACCTTC. Its translation is CAISPTKGYGYTF.